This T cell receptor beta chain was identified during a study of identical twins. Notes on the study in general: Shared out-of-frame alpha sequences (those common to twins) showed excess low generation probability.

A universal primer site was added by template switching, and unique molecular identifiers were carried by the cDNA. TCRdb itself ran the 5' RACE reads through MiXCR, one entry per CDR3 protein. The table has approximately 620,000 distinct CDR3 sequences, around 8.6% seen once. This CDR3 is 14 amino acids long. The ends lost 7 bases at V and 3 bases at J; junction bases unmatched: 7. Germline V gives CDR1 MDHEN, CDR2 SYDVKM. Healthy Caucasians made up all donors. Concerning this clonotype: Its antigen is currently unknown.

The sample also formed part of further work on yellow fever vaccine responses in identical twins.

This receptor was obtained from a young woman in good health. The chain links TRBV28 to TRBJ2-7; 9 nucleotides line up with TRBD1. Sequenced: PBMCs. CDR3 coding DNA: TGTGCCAGCACCCCGGGACAGGGAATCTACGAGCAGTACTTC. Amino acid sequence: CASTPGQGIYEQYF.